The TCR beta chain under discussion was sequenced for a study of esophageal squamous cell carcinoma under preoperative chemotherapy (dated by TCRdb to the late 2010s). For the wider study: In the study, TCR repertoires were profiled in both peripheral blood T cells and tumor-infiltrating lymphocytes. The study assessed how paclitaxel-nedaplatin chemotherapy affected T-cell receptor repertoires in patients with esophageal squamous cell carcinoma. The cohort comprised about 5 patients with primary esophageal squamous cell carcinoma. Repertoires from samples taken before paclitaxel-nedaplatin therapy were compared with repertoires from samples taken after paclitaxel-nedaplatin therapy. What the study reported, not specific to this receptor: Tumor-infiltrating lymphocytes after treatment appeared to come partly from peripheral T cells migrating into the tumor, rather than solely from local clonal changes. Immediate and substantial changes in clonotype frequency were induced by paclitaxel-nedaplatin therapy, and contraction rather than amplification was more likely to be observed among abundant clones. The analysis included only 5 or 6 patients with esophageal squamous cell carcinoma, making the cohort small. TCR diversity increased significantly in peripheral T cells after chemotherapy, but not in tumor-infiltrating lymphocytes.

The CDR3 numbers 14 residues from cysteine through phenylalanine. Of the read, only the CDR3 DNA is kept; its 42 bases are in frame from base 1. Per the germline V gene, SGHTA is the CDR1 and FQGNSA is the CDR2. Regarding this clonotype: This clone's antigen is unknown. At one end the junction does not follow the germline gene, possibly because of a read error.

Libraries were built with PCR. TCRdb lists the instrument as HiSeq X Ten. High-throughput sequencing was used to characterize TCR repertoires. TCRdb itself trimmed the public reads at Q25 with fastp, ran MiXCR and retained productive beta chains. Each record represents a unique CDR3 protein, reported with the most common genes and DNA among its rows. The sample table contains 34,000 or so distinct CDR3 sequences; only one count was recorded for around 50% of them. The ten largest clones capture about 23% of the sample. The meaning of the sample's time point label: after preoperative PTX-NDP chemotherapy. Paclitaxel-nedaplatin was administered to patients as preoperative chemotherapy before surgery.

The sequence links TRBV7-2 to TRBJ2-5; confidence is insufficient to name the D gene. The sample was gathered from a patient given preoperative chemotherapy. This clonotype was obtained from a human donor with esophageal squamous cell carcinoma. The donor label of this sample is uncertain. Here the CDR3 is given as CARRPGRDQDTQYF. Here is the DNA: TGTGCGAGGCGCCCCGGTCGTGACCAAGACACCCAGTACTTC. The full variable domain, completed from the reference TRBV7-2 and TRBJ2-5 proteins outside the CDR3, reads GAGVSQSPSNKVTEKGKDVELRCDPISGHTALYWYRQSLGQGLEFLIYFQGNSAPDKSGLPSDRFSAERTGGSVSTLTIQRTQQEDSAVYLCARRPGRDQDTQYFGPGTRLLVL.